These 10 T cell receptor beta chains came from one sample sequenced in a study of T cell changes during pregnancy in multiple sclerosis. TCRdb keeps only in-frame clones here, not all; method: immunoSEQ multiplex PCR. The sample lists tens of thousands of clones, roughly nine tenths occurring once. This material consisted of CD4+ T cells from peripheral blood mononuclear cells, taken in the first trimester of pregnancy. The receptors were sampled from a female donor with multiple sclerosis, enrolled in a pregnancy study.

The chain joins TRBV7-2 to TRBJ2-7, with a possible D match to TRBD2 (6 bases). The CDR3 loop spans 16 amino acids. The ends were cut back, 0 bases at V and 3 bases at J, with 15 bases in the middle. Germline loops: CDR1 SGHTA, CDR2 FQGNSA. CDR3 protein: CASSLAPWGDHYEQYF. The CDR3 DNA sequence: TGTGCCAGCAGCTTAGCGCCCTGGGGGGATCACTACGAGCAGTACTTC.

V gene TRBV7-2 combines with J gene TRBJ2-7, with 8 bases identical to TRBD1. The CDR3 is 15 residues long. Germline CDR1 and CDR2: SGHTA and FQGNSA. The V segment lost 0 bases and the J segment 1 base; nucleotides outside the gene matches: 2. CDR3 loop: CASSLAGQGSYEQYF. In DNA form, the CDR3 reads TGTGCCAGCAGCTTAGCAGGACAGGGATCCTACGAGCAGTACTTC.

The chain combines TRBV18 with TRBJ2-7, with a weak D call TRBD2 (5 bases). There are 13 residues in the CDR3. Deletions cut 0 bases from V and 5 bases from J, with 8 bases between. Germline CDR1 is KGHSH and CDR2 is LQKENI. CDR3 DNA: TGTGCCAGCTCACCACCGGACTGGCACGAGCAGTACTTC. It is translated as CASSPPDWHEQYF. The variable domain in full, with the rest retrieved from reference TRBV18 and TRBJ2-7, is NAGVMQNPRHLVRRRGQEARLRCSPMKGHSHVYWYRQLPEEGLKFMVYLQKENIIDESGMPKERFSAEFPKEGPSILRIQQVVRGDSAAYFCASSPPDWHEQYFGPGTRLTVT.

This rearrangement joins TRBV7-2 to TRBJ1-5, with TRBD1 identical over 10 bases. The germline V gene encodes CDR1 SGHTA and CDR2 FQGNSA. The CDR3 consists of 16 residues. The V segment lost 2 bases and the J segment 1 base; nucleotides outside the gene matches: 2. The CDR3 DNA follows: TGTGCCAGCAGCTTATGGGGACAGGGGAGCAATCAGCCCCAGCATTTT. Protein sequence: CASSLWGQGSNQPQHF.

The V and J genes are TRBV18 and TRBJ2-7; D not resolved. The V and J ends lost 5 bases and 2 bases respectively, with 7 bases between them. The V gene's germline CDR1 is KGHSH and CDR2 LQKENI. This CDR3 spans 12 amino acids. CDR3 protein: CASSGEAYEQYF. The CDR3 nucleotides are TGTGCCAGCTCAGGAGAGGCCTACGAGCAGTACTTC.

The V gene is TRBV19, the J gene TRBJ1-5, with 7 bases matching TRBD1. Germline V CDR1 and CDR2: LNHDA, SQIVND (reference sequence). V lost 5 bases, J lost 7 bases, and 8 bases stayed unmatched. The CDR3 covers 14 residues. The CDR3 coding sequence is TGTGCCAGTAGTGTCGACAGGGAGAGGCAGCCCCAGCATTTT. Encoded protein: CASSVDRERQPQHF. Drawing the rest from reference TRBV19 and TRBJ1-5, the complete variable domain is DGGITQSPKYLFRKEGQNVTLSCEQNLNHDAMYWYRQDPGQGLRLIYYSQIVNDFQKGDIAEGYSVSREKKESFPLTVTSAQKNPTAFYLCASSVDRERQPQHFGDGTRLSIL.

V usage is TRBV19 and J usage is TRBJ1-5; D perhaps matches TRBD1 (5 bases). The germline CDR1 and CDR2 sequences are LNHDA and SQIVND (reference sequence). The germline V and J ends were trimmed by 5 bases and 4 bases, with 15 bases remaining between them. The CDR3 contains 15 residues. The chain's CDR3 is CASSVLRDSNQPQHF. The CDR3 coding sequence is TGTGCCAGTAGTGTACTCCGGGACTCAAATCAGCCCCAGCATTTT. Full variable domain (remainder filled in from reference TRBV19 and TRBJ1-5): DGGITQSPKYLFRKEGQNVTLSCEQNLNHDAMYWYRQDPGQGLRLIYYSQIVNDFQKGDIAEGYSVSREKKESFPLTVTSAQKNPTAFYLCASSVLRDSNQPQHFGDGTRLSIL.

The chain combines TRBV12-5 with TRBJ2-6, with D tentatively TRBD2 (5 bases). The germline CDR1 and CDR2 sequences are LGHNT and FRNRAP. The CDR3 runs 15 residues. V was cut by 2 bases and J by 4 bases, with 9 bases left in between. The CDR3 region is CASGLIGVGANVLTF. DNA for the CDR3: TGTGCTAGTGGTTTGATCGGGGTCGGGGCCAACGTCCTGACTTTC.

V gene TRBV7-9 combines with J gene TRBJ1-1, with D maybe TRBD1 (6 bases). This CDR3 contains 13 residues. Trimming stripped 4 bases from V and 4 bases from J, with 10 bases between. Germline V CDR1 and CDR2: SEHNR, FQNEAQ (reference sequence). The DNA for the CDR3 is TGTGCCAGCAGCTCTACAGGGTTCACTGAAGCTTTCTTT. Protein product: CASSSTGFTEAFF.

This sequence joins TRBV6-1 and TRBJ2-1; 9 nucleotides match TRBD1. Germline V gives CDR1 MNHNS, CDR2 SASEGT. Germline trimming cut 2 bases from V and 8 bases from J; bases unmatched to any gene: 10. The CDR3 has 16 residues. CDR3 region: CASSENGQGWADEQFF. CDR3 sequence (DNA): TGTGCCAGCAGTGAAAATGGACAGGGGTGGGCGGATGAGCAGTTCTTC.